The 32 T cell receptor beta chains below all came from one sample that was sequenced in a study of T-cell reconstitution after alpha-beta-depleted transplantation in children. The TCRbeta library was prepared with unique molecular identifiers. TCRdb ran MiXCR on the PCR reads and lists one entry per CDR3 protein. The sample has approximately 980,000 distinct CDR3 sequences, roughly 29% seen once. Specimen: PBMCs, mostly from graft donor cells, collected 360 days after TCRalphabeta/CD19-depleted stem cell transplant. Receptors were obtained from a boy in the first two years of life who had a stem cell transplant for SCID, so the T cells may come from the graft donor.

CDR3: CSAGQVTDTQYF. CDR3 nucleotide sequence: TGCAGCGCCGGACAGGTTACAGATACGCAGTATTTT. The V gene is TRBV29-1, the J gene TRBJ2-3, with TRBD1 matching over 7 bases. The CDR3 runs 12 residues. The germline V gene encodes CDR1 SQVTM and CDR2 ANQGSEA. Germline trimming cut 7 bases from V and 3 bases from J; bases unmatched to any gene: 4.

This clonotype was counted a few times. The chain carries TRBV5-1 and TRBJ2-7; D gene unclear. The CDR3 runs 15 residues. V gave up 7 bases and J gave up 0 bases, with 17 bases separating them. Germline CDR1 and CDR2: SGHRS and YFSETQ. As DNA, the CDR3 is TGCGCCAGCCGCTCTGGGATATTGAGCTCCTACGAGCAGTACTTC. Residues: CASRSGILSSYEQYF. The variable domain in full, completed from reference TRBV5-1 and TRBJ2-7, reads KAGVTQTPRYLIKTRGQQVTLSCSPISGHRSVSWYQQTPGQGLQFLFEYFSETQRNKGNFPGRFSGRQFSNSRSEMNVSTLELGDSALYLCASRSGILSSYEQYFGPGTRLTVT.

This clonotype appeared a few times. The rearrangement joins TRBV5-1 to TRBJ2-5; possibly TRBD1 for D (5 bases). Trimming left V 0 bases short and J 6 bases short, with 18 bases between. CDR1 is SGHRS, CDR2 YFSETQ, per germline. This CDR3 spans 16 amino acids. CDR3 coding DNA: TGCGCCAGCAGCTTGGTTGGATCGGCAGGGAATCAGACCCAGTACTTC. Translating it yields CASSLVGSAGNQTQYF.

This clonotype has only a few counts. The chain is built from TRBV5-1 and TRBJ2-2; no reliable D call. V lost 1 base, J lost 0 bases, and 7 bases lay in between. The CDR3 sequence is 15 residues long. Germline CDR1 reads SGHRS; CDR2 reads YFSETQ. The CDR3 DNA reads TGCGCCAGCAGCTTGTCAACGTCGAACACCGGGGAGCTGTTTTTT. Protein: CASSLSTSNTGELFF.

The chain couples TRBV4-2 to TRBJ1-3; D not certain. Trimming took off 3 bases at V and 2 bases at J, with 14 bases between the two ends. Germline CDR1 is LGHNA and CDR2 is YNFKEQ. The CDR3 contains 16 residues. Here the CDR3 reads CASSHAASGAGNTIYF. The CDR3 DNA follows: TGTGCCAGCAGCCATGCGGCCTCTGGGGCTGGAAACACCATATATTTT.

This clonotype was detected a few times. The chain employs TRBV13 and TRBJ1-3; no reliable D call. The CDR3 contains 16 residues. Trimming pared 5 bases from V and 6 bases from J, leaving 20 bases between. CDR1 is PRHDT and CDR2 is FYEKMQ in the germline V gene (reference sequence). CDR3 nucleotide sequence: TGTGCCAGCAGCGCAGTTAGGCCGAATGGGGTAAACACCATATATTTT. Protein product: CASSAVRPNGVNTIYF.

The chain has TRBV20-1 and TRBJ1-6; 8 positions match TRBD1. V trimming: 5 bases; J trimming: 7 bases; junction bases outside the gene matches: 4. This CDR3 spans 13 amino acids. Germline V gene data show CDR1 as DFQATT and CDR2 as SNEGSKA (reference sequence). As DNA, the CDR3 is TGCAGTGCTCGGACAGGGAGAAATTCACCCCTCCACTTT. It translates to CSARTGRNSPLHF.

This clonotype came up a few times. The V and J genes are TRBV4-2 and TRBJ2-1; 14 bases are shared with TRBD2. Germline V gene data show CDR1 as LGHNA and CDR2 as YNFKEQ. V shed 4 bases, J shed 3 bases, and the junction held 8 bases outside the gene matches. The CDR3 extends over 18 amino acids. As DNA, the CDR3 is TGTGCCAGCAGCCTGGGACTAGCGGGGGATATATACTACAATGAGCAGTTCTTC. As protein: CASSLGLAGDIYYNEQFF.

The CDR3 DNA sequence: TGTGCCAGGAAATACGAGCAGTACTTC. This translates into CARKYEQYF. This sequence joins TRBV28 and TRBJ2-7; D uncertain. Trimming removed 9 bases from V and 4 bases from J, with 4 bases in between. The CDR3 length is 9 residues. Per germline, CDR1 MDHEN and CDR2 SYDVKM.

CDR3 in DNA: TGTGCCAGCAGAACTCCAGGGGAAGGAGAGACCCAGTACTTC. Amino acids: CASRTPGEGETQYF. V is TRBV28 and J is TRBJ2-5; D possibly corresponds to TRBD1 (6 bases). This CDR3 spans 14 amino acids. V was shortened by 6 bases and J by 4 bases, with 15 bases between the two germline ends. Germline V gives CDR1 MDHEN, CDR2 SYDVKM.

The V gene is TRBV7-9, the J gene TRBJ2-1; the D call may be TRBD1 or TRBD2 (5 bases each). CDR1 is SEHNR and CDR2 is FQNEAQ in the germline V gene (reference sequence). The germline V and J ends were trimmed by 6 bases and 5 bases, with 17 bases remaining between them. The CDR3 runs to 15 residues. The CDR3 protein is CASSPPEGRDNEQFF. The DNA of the CDR3 is TGTGCCAGCAGTCCCCCCGAGGGCAGGGACAATGAGCAGTTCTTC.

The V and J genes are TRBV3-1 and TRBJ2-3, with D possibly matching TRBD2 (6 bases). The CDR3 consists of 16 residues. Per germline, CDR1 LGHDT and CDR2 YNNKEL (reference sequence). V lost 1 base and J 11 bases, leaving 22 bases between the germline ends. CDR3 coding DNA: TGTGCCAGCAGCCAAGCTGCCTTGCGGGGCCCTATGAAGCAGTATTTT. Translation gives CASSQAALRGPMKQYF.

The genes are TRBV15 and TRBJ1-4; D remains unclear. CDR3 length: 17 residues. Trimming removed 0 bases from V and 0 bases from J, with 11 bases in between. CDR1 LNHNV and CDR2 YYDKDF come from the germline V gene (reference sequence). The CDR3 region is CATSREGRVATNEKLFF. The CDR3 bases are TGTGCCACCAGCAGAGAGGGAAGGGTTGCAACTAATGAAAAACTGTTTTTT.

The chain has TRBV11-1 and TRBJ2-7, with a tentative D call TRBD1 (6 bases). Germline assignment: CDR1 SGHAT and CDR2 FQDESV (reference sequence). Deletions cut 7 bases from V and 9 bases from J, with 19 bases between. This CDR3 contains 13 residues. CDR3 amino acids: CASTSTGPYGQYF. CDR3 bases: TGTGCCAGCACCTCGACAGGTCCCTATGGGCAGTACTTC.

This clonotype was detected only a few times. This sequence joins TRBV20-1 and TRBJ2-3; D is perhaps TRBD1 (6 bases). The CDR3 contains 13 residues. Germline-derived CDR1 and CDR2 are DFQATT and SNEGSKA (reference sequence). V was shortened by 5 bases and J by 2 bases, with 11 bases between the two germline ends. This CDR3 reads CSARTAHTDTQYF. The DNA for the CDR3 is TGCAGTGCTCGGACAGCCCACACAGATACGCAGTATTTT.

In nucleotides, the CDR3 is TGTGCCAGCAGTCCCCGTGGAGGCCCGCGGGGAGAGACCCAGTACTTC. Protein product: CASSPRGGPRGETQYF. This sequence joins TRBV28 and TRBJ2-5, with D perhaps TRBD2 (6 bases). This CDR3 contains 16 residues. The germline V gene encodes CDR1 MDHEN and CDR2 SYDVKM. Trimming stripped 5 bases from V and 4 bases from J, with 20 bases between.

This clonotype has more than one count but fewer than ten. The chain links TRBV6-5 to TRBJ1-5; D is unclear. CDR3 length: 15 residues. Germline V gene lookup returns CDR1 MNHEY and CDR2 SVGAGI. Trimming cost V 0 bases and J 9 bases, with 15 bases left between them. CDR3 in amino acids: CASSYSRAAEAPQHF. DNA of the CDR3: TGTGCCAGCAGTTACTCGAGGGCAGCCGAAGCGCCCCAGCATTTT.

Here the CDR3 reads CASSSGGLGDTDTQYF. The CDR3 DNA reads as TGCGCCAGCAGCTCGGGGGGCCTTGGGGACACAGATACGCAGTATTTT. This chain links TRBV5-1 with TRBJ2-3, with D perhaps TRBD2 (7 bases). Germline CDR1 reads SGHRS; CDR2 reads YFSETQ. CDR3 size: 16 residues. V was clipped by 3 bases and J by 2 bases, with 16 bases between them.

The chain uses TRBV29-1 and TRBJ2-2; possibly TRBD2 for D (5 bases). Germline V CDR1 and CDR2: SQVTM, ANQGSEA. CDR3 length equals 13 residues. Trimming left V 4 bases short and J 3 bases short, with 9 bases between. CDR3 amino acids: CSVVVAYTGELFF. The DNA for the CDR3 is TGCAGCGTTGTCGTAGCGTACACCGGGGAGCTGTTTTTT.

The chain employs TRBV10-3 and TRBJ1-1; D ambiguous. Between the trimmed V and J ends, which lost 2 bases and 5 bases, there was a span of 15 bases. This CDR3 is built from 15 residues. The V gene's germline CDR1 is ENHRY and CDR2 SYGVKD. The CDR3 sequence is CAISEGVRMLTEAFF. The CDR3, as DNA: TGTGCCATCAGTGAGGGTGTCAGGATGCTTACTGAAGCTTTCTTT.

The chain employs TRBV7-3 and TRBJ2-5; no firm D call. Germline CDR1 SGHTA, CDR2 FQGTGA. Between the trimmed V and J ends, which lost 0 bases and 5 bases, there was a span of 7 bases. This CDR3 is 13 amino acids long. CDR3 sequence: CASSLTPRETQYF. The DNA for the CDR3 is TGTGCCAGCAGCTTAACACCTCGGGAGACCCAGTACTTC.

The rearrangement links TRBV5-1 to TRBJ2-6, with 8 nucleotides matching TRBD1. The V and J ends lost 0 bases and 6 bases, in that order; junction bases with no gene match: 2. The CDR3 length is 15 residues. CDR1 and CDR2 from the germline V gene are SGHRS and YFSETQ. The DNA for the CDR3 is TGCGCCAGCAGCTTGGCGGACAGGGTGGCCAACGTCCTGACTTTC. This sequence encodes CASSLADRVANVLTF.

The chain uses TRBV20-1 and TRBJ2-5, with a weak D call TRBD2 (6 bases). Between the trimmed V and J ends, which lost 5 bases and 4 bases, there was a span of 17 bases. CDR3 size: 14 residues. CDR1 DFQATT and CDR2 SNEGSKA come from the germline V gene (reference sequence). The CDR3 reads CSAERRGWGETQYF. CDR3 nucleotide sequence: TGCAGTGCTGAGAGGAGGGGCTGGGGAGAGACCCAGTACTTC.

This clonotype has more than one count but fewer than ten. The rearrangement links TRBV7-2 to TRBJ2-3, with D possibly being TRBD1 (6 bases). V dropped 1 base and J dropped 2 bases, with 10 bases sitting between them. The CDR3 has 15 amino acids. Germline CDR1 reads SGHTA; CDR2 reads FQGNSA. Written as DNA, the CDR3 is TGTGCCAGCAGCTTAGTGGGGGCAAACACAGATACGCAGTATTTT. Translation: CASSLVGANTDTQYF.

V usage is TRBV9 and J usage is TRBJ1-4, with D uncertain. The CDR3 loop spans 13 amino acids. CDR1 and CDR2 from the germline V gene are SGDLS and YYNGEE. Trimming took 5 bases from V and 4 from J, leaving 9 bases between them. The DNA for the CDR3 is TGTGCCAGCAGGGGCCAGAGTAATGAAAAACTGTTTTTT. It yields the protein CASRGQSNEKLFF.

This clonotype has just a few counts. V usage is TRBV20-1 and J usage is TRBJ2-7, with 7 bases identical to TRBD1. Germline CDR1 DFQATT, CDR2 SNEGSKA (reference sequence). V trimming: 4 bases; J trimming: 3 bases; junction bases outside the gene matches: 0. The CDR3 consists of 11 residues. The DNA for the CDR3 is TGCAGTGCTACAGGGGGCTACGAGCAGTACTTC. Protein sequence: CSATGGYEQYF.

The CDR3 DNA is TGTGCCAGCAGTTTTTCGGCAGGTTCCTACGAGCAGTACTTC. The encoded protein is CASSFSAGSYEQYF. The chain recombines TRBV12-3 or TRBV12-4 with TRBJ2-7; D is ambiguous. The CDR3 is made up of 14 amino acids. V lost 3 bases to trimming and J lost 1 base, with 10 bases between them.

This rearrangement joins TRBV7-2 to TRBJ2-7; either TRBD1 or TRBD2 may fit D (6 bases each). Germline V gives CDR1 SGHTA, CDR2 FQGNSA. Deletions cut 3 bases from V and 3 bases from J, with 15 bases between. CDR3 size: 15 residues. In DNA, the CDR3 is TGTGCCAGCAGCTTGGGCAGGGGAGGCGGCTACGAGCAGTACTTC. Its protein is CASSLGRGGGYEQYF.

The CDR3 protein is CAIKGGGYEQYF. DNA for the CDR3: TGTGCCATCAAGGGGGGGGGGTACGAGCAGTACTTC. The genes are TRBV10-3 and TRBJ2-7, with D possibly being TRBD2 (7 bases). This CDR3 has 12 residues. Germline V gene data show CDR1 as ENHRY and CDR2 as SYGVKD. V lost 7 bases to trimming and J lost 4 bases, with 11 bases between them.

V usage is TRBV12-3 or TRBV12-4 and J usage is TRBJ1-1; D remains unclear. The V end was cut by 2 bases, the J end by 0 bases, with 10 bases between. The CDR3 loop spans 15 amino acids. The DNA for the CDR3 is TGTGCCAGCAGTTTATGGGGATGGGTGAACACTGAAGCTTTCTTT. Its protein is CASSLWGWVNTEAFF.

The rearrangement links TRBV6-5 to TRBJ1-1; D remains ambiguous. With 2 bases removed from V and 0 bases from J, the gap between germline ends came to 13 bases. Germline V CDR1 and CDR2: MNHEY, SVGAGI. The CDR3 length is 16 residues. The CDR3 DNA sequence: TGTGCCAGCAGTTACAACCGGGTCATCATGAACACTGAAGCTTTCTTT. It specifies CASSYNRVIMNTEAFF.

This clonotype came up many times. The rearrangement links TRBV7-6 to TRBJ2-2; 9 nucleotides align to TRBD1. Unmatched junction bases numbered 5, after V lost 5 bases and J lost 4 bases. CDR3 length: 15 residues. CDR1 is SGHVS and CDR2 is FNYEAQ in the germline V gene. CDR3 sequence (DNA): TGTGCCAGCAGCCAACCGGGACAGGGCACCGGGGAGCTGTTTTTT. Its translation is CASSQPGQGTGELFF.